This TCR beta chain was captured in a study of blood T cell repertoires in COVID-19. The CDR3 contains 14 residues. V shed 5 bases and J 4 bases; nucleotides not matched to a gene: 8. The germline V gene has CDR1 LNHDA and CDR2 SQIVND (reference sequence). Only in-frame clones appear in the TCRdb table, and some are missing; sequencing was by immunoSEQ multiplex PCR. The data show approximately 38,000 clones, 94% seen once. The sample comprised peripheral blood. This clonotype was obtained from a human donor with active COVID-19. The donor label of this sample is uncertain. This chain uses TRBV19 with TRBJ2-7; TRBD2 matches 7 bases. The CDR3 spells CASSPGRLGYEQYF. CDR3 bases: TGTGCCAGTAGTCCCGGGAGGCTTGGATACGAGCAGTACTTC.